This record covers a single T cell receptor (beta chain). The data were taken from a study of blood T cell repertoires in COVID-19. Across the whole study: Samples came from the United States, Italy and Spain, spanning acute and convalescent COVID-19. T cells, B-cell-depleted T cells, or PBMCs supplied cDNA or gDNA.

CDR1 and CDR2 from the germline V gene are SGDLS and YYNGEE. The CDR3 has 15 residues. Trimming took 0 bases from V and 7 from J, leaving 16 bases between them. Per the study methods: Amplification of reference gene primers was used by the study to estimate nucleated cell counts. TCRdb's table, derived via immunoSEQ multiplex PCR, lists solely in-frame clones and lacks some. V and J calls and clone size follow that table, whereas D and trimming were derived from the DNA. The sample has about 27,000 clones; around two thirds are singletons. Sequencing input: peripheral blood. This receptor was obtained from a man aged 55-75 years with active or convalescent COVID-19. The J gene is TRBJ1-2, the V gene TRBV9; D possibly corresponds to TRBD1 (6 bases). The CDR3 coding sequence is TGTGCCAGCAGCGTAGAAGTCCTGGGACACTCTGGCTACACCTTC. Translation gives CASSVEVLGHSGYTF.